These T cell receptor beta chains were read from a single sample in a study of early T cells in non-severe SARS-CoV-2 infection. Using its own MiXCR run on the 5' RACE reads, TCRdb lists one record per CDR3 protein. The top ten clones hold roughly 8.3% of a sample with roughly 50,000 distinct CDR3 sequences, over 7.5% of them seen once. The sample comprised whole blood. Every receptor here comes from an adult who was a healthcare worker with PCR-confirmed SARS-CoV-2 infection or an uninfected control (not recorded which). Both conserved end residues are part of each CDR3.

CDR3aa	j_gene	v_gene
CATSPRARTEAFF	TRBJ1-1	TRBV15
CASSPQSEGGYTF	TRBJ1-2	TRBV18
CSAYLAGGGSNEQFF	TRBJ2-1	TRBV20-1
CASSHRDDRGVYNEQFF	TRBJ2-1	TRBV27
CASSSRLAVYEQYF	TRBJ2-7	TRBV28
CSARGQGPYEQYF	TRBJ2-7	TRBV20-1
CASSSTPGLAGTYEQFF	TRBJ2-1	TRBV11-2
CSVEETWGAYEQYF	TRBJ2-7	TRBV29-1
CASSIARLEQYF	TRBJ2-7	TRBV6-2/TRBV6-3
CSASYPGPSTDTQYF	TRBJ2-3	TRBV20-1
CASSVASATDTQYF	TRBJ2-3	TRBV9
CASSYGGGIIGTEAFF	TRBJ1-1	TRBV6-5
CSVVVSNTEAFF	TRBJ1-1	TRBV29-1
CASSLASRGYAGELFF	TRBJ2-2	TRBV7-2
CASSGQGVSTDTQYF	TRBJ2-3	TRBV2
CASSLVARGGSGANVLTF	TRBJ2-6	TRBV5-1
CASSSEAGGGWGELFF	TRBJ2-2	TRBV12-3/TRBV12-4
CASSLDRQGGGYTF	TRBJ1-2	TRBV12-3/TRBV12-4
CASSFRAPQGGTNEKLFF	TRBJ1-4	TRBV11-2
CASSYSNRDTHYEQYF	TRBJ2-7	TRBV6-6
CSVDWGHGTFYEQYF	TRBJ2-7	TRBV29-1